Described below is a single TCR beta chain sequence and its context. Its antigen is unknown. The data belong to a study of T cells in Graves' hyperthyroidism and ophthalmopathy. CDR1 MGHDK and CDR2 SYGVNS come from the germline V gene. This CDR3 is built from 14 residues. Broader study findings: Model predictions of ophthalmopathy came a median around 6.5 months before onset. Clonotypes that were expanded in thyroid above 0.001 mostly appeared in blood too.

The study based diagnoses on clinical symptoms, serum thyroxine and TRAb, thyroid ultrasound and orbital computed tomography. Template material for amplifying TCR beta CDR3 regions consisted of RNA transcripts. RT-PCR in the first round (using the HTBI primer set) targeted the TCR CDR3. TCRdb used MiXCR to reprocess the multiplex PCR reads, holding one entry per CDR3 protein. This sample has over 650,000 distinct CDR3 sequences, with about 45% found just once. The chain couples TRBV25-1 to TRBJ1-2; possibly TRBD1 for D (5 bases). The TCR was taken from an adult man with Graves' disease, either hyperthyroidism or ophthalmopathy (not recorded which). Specimen: peripheral blood or thyroid tissue (not recorded which). In DNA form, the CDR3 reads TGTGCTAGAGATGACGCGCAGGGCAACTATGGCTACACCTTC. Encoded protein: CARDDAQGNYGYTF.